This TCR beta chain was obtained from a study of shared clonotypes between healthy human individuals. The study's findings and limits: The four-donor shared clonotypes exceeded non-shared clonotypes in generation probability, with non-shared ones scoring lower. Investigators expected sequencing depth to affect clonotype sharing among donors.

Remarks on this clone: The antigen remains undetermined.

CDR1 is MDHEN, CDR2 SYDVKM, per germline. CDR3 length: 13 residues. V dropped 1 base and J dropped 6 bases, with 9 bases sitting between them. As defined, naive CD8 cells were CD45RO-negative and positively selected for CCR7, with terminally differentiated effector memory CD45RA+ cells excluded. Evenly divided among several immunoSEQ plates was the genomic DNA of each subset. This table comes from immunoSEQ multiplex PCR, and its TCRdb copy is limited to in-frame clones, with some not included. In the table there are about 2 million clones, around 96% of which are singletons. The TCR originated in a man in his late teens or twenties in good health. The rearrangement links TRBV28 to TRBJ1-1, with D uncertain. Sequencing was carried out using naive CD8+ T cells sorted from blood. CDR3 bases: TGTGCCAGCAGTTTATCGTCTGGCCCTGAAGCTTTCTTT. Amino acids: CASSLSSGPEAFF.